The clone carrying this T cell receptor (beta chain) was observed once. These data come from a study of blood T cell repertoires in COVID-19. Study in general: Samples representing acute and convalescent COVID-19 were sourced from the United States, Italy and Spain. PBMCs, B-cell-depleted T cells, or T cells were the source of the cDNA or gDNA that made up the material.

Clones were read by immunoSEQ multiplex PCR, and TCRdb kept only the in-frame ones, dropping some. The sample has 150,000 to 200,000 clones; around 89% are singletons. This CDR3 is 13 amino acids long. V shed 2 bases and J shed 6 bases, with 10 bases lying between them. CDR1 SGHRS and CDR2 YFSETQ come from the germline V gene. J is TRBJ2-3 and V is TRBV5-1, with TRBD2 as a possible D gene (6 bases). The receptor was derived from a man aged 18 to 29 who had recovered from COVID-19. Sequenced sample: peripheral blood. The CDR3 nucleotides are TGCGCCAGCAGCTTTGGAGGGTGGGATACGCAGTATTTT. It codes for CASSFGGWDTQYF.